This TCR beta chain was sequenced during a study of early T cells in non-severe SARS-CoV-2 infection (dated by TCRdb to the early 2020s). About the study as a whole: Because TCR sequencing was done on bulk RNA from unsorted whole blood, the alpha and beta chains could not be paired.

From the cysteine up to the phenylalanine, the CDR3 has a length of 15 residues. Only the CDR3 DNA stays, 45 bases, in frame from base 1. CDR1 SGHAT and CDR2 FQDESV were looked up in the germline V gene (reference sequence). V was cut back by 6 bases and J by 3 bases, leaving a gap of 18 bases between them. There are many counts of this clonotype. Its antigen is not yet known. The sample holds no much larger clone one base away, and base qualities are not on file. Receptors were amplified or captured by 5' RACE. Data came from a NextSeq 500. In the TCR library protocol, unique molecular identifiers were attached to individual cDNA molecules to correct for PCR bias and sequencing error. TCR alpha and beta chains were both sequenced, and the abundances of alpha and beta sequences in each sample were closely correlated with each other. From the authors' description of their analysis: V gene, J gene and CDR3 annotation of TCR sequences was performed with Decombinator V4. TCRs were defined as expanded if a significant change between any two time points was detected under a Poisson model with p below 0.0001. TCR abundances were normalised to the total number of TCRs sequenced in each sample and reported as counts per million. TRAV1-2 paired with TRAJ12, TRAJ20 or TRAJ33 defined MAIT TCRs, while TRAV10 paired with TRAJ18 defined iNKT TCRs. VDJdb, accessed 1 November 2021, was searched for CMV, EBV and SARS-CoV-2 annotated TCRs, excluding TCRs annotated for multiple antigens. The public reads were reanalyzed by TCRdb: fastp trimming at Q25, MiXCR alignment, in-frame beta chains only. Every entry covers one CDR3 protein and lists the most common genes and DNA from its rows. These V and J calls are TCRdb output, not the study's own analysis. The sample table shows roughly 52,000 distinct CDR3 sequences, and around 6.5% are seen once. About 3% of the sample goes to the ten largest clones.

Here is what the overall study found, with its caveats: Matching against VDJdb was skewed toward anti-spike CD8 responses, likely underestimated virus-specific expansions, and missed private and CD4 specificities.

This was a case-control study nested in a cohort of healthcare workers in London, UK, who had nasopharyngeal swab PCR tests and blood samples taken every week. Healthcare workers were recruited between 23 and 31 March 2020, during the week of the UK lockdown, and were followed weekly for up to roughly 15 weeks. The sequence came from an adult who was a healthcare worker with PCR-confirmed SARS-CoV-2 infection or an uninfected control (not recorded which). Sequencing was performed on whole blood, taken at baseline. The chain joins TRBV11-1 to TRBJ2-7; TRBD2 is possibly the D segment (6 matching bases). The CDR3 has the sequence CASSKGLSENYEQYF. The base sequence is TGTGCCAGCAGTAAGGGACTTTCGGAGAACTACGAGCAGTACTTC.